This T cell receptor beta chain was retrieved from a study of cytomegalovirus exposure and HLA in healthy donors. Study-level results: The study labeled 150 or so TCR beta chains cytomegalovirus-associated.

This clone was picked up a small number of times. Its antigen is unknown. This CDR3 has 14 amino acids. After removal of 6 bases from V and 7 bases from J, the junction contained 7 bases not matched to a gene. Germline CDR1 SGHTA, CDR2 FQGTGA. Use of 60 Vbeta and 13 Jbeta primers characterized the PCR. Sequencing was performed with immunoSEQ multiplex PCR; in TCRdb, only in-frame clones are kept and a portion is missing. The data contain approximately 180,000 clones, about an eighth of them singletons. The sequence was collected from a man in his fifties in good health and CMV-seropositive. The chain uses TRBV7-3 and TRBJ2-1; 9 bases line up with TRBD2. The sample taken for sequencing was PBMCs. The DNA of the CDR3 is TGTGCCAGCAGTTATAGCGGGGGCAGGAATGAGCAGTTCTTC. Translated, it gives CASSYSGGRNEQFF.